The 23 T cell receptor beta chains reported below all come from one sample, sequenced in a study of blood T cell repertoires in COVID-19. Method: immunoSEQ multiplex PCR; TCRdb's copy keeps in-frame clones and lacks some. In the table there are 310,000 or so clones, approximately 87% of which are singletons. The sequenced sample consisted of peripheral blood. These receptors originate from a woman between 45 and 60 years old with active or convalescent COVID-19.

Only a few counts were recorded for this clone. The chain uses TRBV10-3 and TRBJ1-2, with D unresolved. CDR1 ENHRY and CDR2 SYGVKD come from the germline V gene. The CDR3 covers 14 residues. The V gene lost 7 bases and the J gene lost 1 base, with 13 bases spanning the gap. The CDR3 sequence: CAITSDGINYGYTF. CDR3 sequence (DNA): TGTGCCATCACCAGCGACGGAATTAACTATGGCTACACCTTC.

V is TRBV18 and J is TRBJ2-3, with D possibly TRBD2 on 5 matching bases. Germline loops: CDR1 KGHSH, CDR2 LQKENI. This CDR3 has 13 amino acids. V lost 3 bases and J lost 6, with 10 bases in between. Written as DNA, the CDR3 is TGTGCCAGCTCACCCGGACTCAGGGATACGCAGTATTTT. It yields the protein CASSPGLRDTQYF. Full variable domain (remainder filled in from reference TRBV18 and TRBJ2-3): NAGVMQNPRHLVRRRGQEARLRCSPMKGHSHVYWYRQLPEEGLKFMVYLQKENIIDESGMPKERFSAEFPKEGPSILRIQQVVRGDSAAYFCASSPGLRDTQYFGPGTRLTVL.

The rearrangement links TRBV4-3 to TRBJ1-2; no clear D gene. This CDR3 region has 15 residues. V lost 1 base to trimming and J lost 4 bases, with 13 bases between them. Germline V gene sequence: CDR1 LGHNA, CDR2 YSLEER. CDR3 residues: CASSQGASGVYGYTF. In DNA, the CDR3 is TGCGCCAGCAGCCAAGGGGCCTCCGGGGTCTATGGCTACACCTTC.

The chain carries TRBV27 and TRBJ1-2, with D perhaps TRBD1 (5 bases). V gave up 2 bases and J gave up 4 bases, with 14 bases separating them. This CDR3 region has 15 residues. The germline V gene encodes CDR1 MNHEY and CDR2 SMNVEV (reference sequence). This CDR3 is CASSLRQGGPYGYTF. The CDR3 nucleotides read TGTGCCAGCAGTTTACGTCAGGGAGGACCCTATGGCTACACCTTC.

This clone was recorded only once. V usage is TRBV2 and J usage is TRBJ1-5; D possibly corresponds to TRBD1 (5 bases). V lost 6 bases and J 3 bases, leaving 9 bases between the germline ends. The germline gives CDR1 SNHLY, CDR2 FYNNEI. The CDR3 is 13 amino acids. The CDR3 region is CASRGGFNQPQHF. The CDR3 coding sequence is TGTGCCAGCAGGGGGGGGTTCAATCAGCCCCAGCATTTT.

V and J are TRBV7-6 and TRBJ2-2; a possible D gene is TRBD1 (6 bases). The germline gives CDR1 SGHVS, CDR2 FNYEAQ. This CDR3 has 17 residues. With 1 base removed from V and 4 bases from J, the gap between germline ends came to 16 bases. The chain's CDR3 is CASSLVSWDTITGELFF. The CDR3 coding sequence is TGTGCCAGCAGCTTAGTTTCATGGGACACGATCACCGGGGAGCTGTTTTTT.

J is TRBJ1-4 and V is TRBV7-9; D might be TRBD1 (6 bases). CDR3 length: 14 amino acids. The germline CDR1 and CDR2 sequences are SEHNR and FQNEAQ (reference sequence). The V gene lost 5 bases and the J gene lost 8 bases, with 15 bases spanning the gap. CDR3 sequence: CASSLTGGEEKLFF. Written as DNA, the CDR3 is TGTGCCAGCAGCCTGACGGGGGGCGAGGAAAAACTGTTTTTT.

This clone was seen only a few times. The chain carries TRBV20-1 and TRBJ2-4, with D maybe TRBD2 (6 bases). Germline V gene lookup returns CDR1 DFQATT and CDR2 SNEGSKA (reference sequence). The CDR3 spans 14 residues. The V end was cut by 3 bases, the J end by 4 bases, with 13 bases between. CDR3 nucleotides: TGCAGTGCTAGTAAAGCGGGCGGGAAAAACATTCAGTACTTC. Translating gives CSASKAGGKNIQYF.

The rearrangement links TRBV5-1 to TRBJ2-5, with no clear D. Germline CDR1 SGHRS, CDR2 YFSETQ. The CDR3 totals 14 residues. Trimming stripped 3 bases from V and 4 bases from J, with 13 bases between. CDR3 amino acids: CASSSALGGETQYF. The CDR3 DNA reads as TGCGCCAGCAGCTCCGCCCTCGGCGGAGAGACCCAGTACTTC.

The chain has TRBV2 and TRBJ2-2; D is undetermined. Trimming shortened V by 2 bases and J by 6 bases, and 10 bases separated the two germline ends. CDR3 size: 14 residues. CDR1 is SNHLY, CDR2 FYNNEI, per germline. The CDR3 spells CASSELRGAGELFF. CDR3 DNA sequence: TGTGCCAGCAGTGAACTAAGAGGCGCCGGGGAGCTGTTTTTT. Supplemented by reference TRBV2 and TRBJ2-2, the full variable domain reads EPEVTQTPSHQVTQMGQEVILRCVPISNHLYFYWYRQILGQKVEFLVSFYNNEISEKSEIFDDQFSVERPDGSNFTLKIRSTKLEDSAMYFCASSELRGAGELFFGEGSRLTVL.

V usage is TRBV15 and J usage is TRBJ1-2; D unresolved. Germline V lookup: CDR1 LNHNV, CDR2 YYDKDF (reference sequence). Trimming left V 0 bases short and J 2 bases short, with 13 bases between. The CDR3 covers 16 residues. CDR3 residues: CATSRDLSSGNYGYTF. Written as DNA, the CDR3 is TGTGCCACCAGCAGAGATTTAAGTTCGGGGAACTATGGCTACACCTTC.

The chain links TRBV6-2 or TRBV6-3 to TRBJ2-6; possible D gene TRBD1, 5 bases. The germline gives CDR1 MNHEY, CDR2 SVGEGT. CDR3 length equals 15 residues. V lost 2 bases and J 2 bases, leaving 7 bases between the germline ends. CDR3 region: CASSYKGAGANVLTF. The CDR3 DNA reads as TGTGCCAGCAGTTACAAAGGGGCTGGGGCCAACGTCCTGACTTTC.

This clone was picked up one time. The chain links TRBV6-5 to TRBJ2-2; the match to TRBD1 covers 7 bases. Trimming cost V 6 bases and J 8 bases; bases outside gene matches: 3. The CDR3 has 12 residues. Germline CDR1 MNHEY, CDR2 SVGAGI. Here the CDR3 reads CASSPGGGELFF. CDR3 DNA: TGTGCCAGCAGCCCAGGGGGAGGGGAGCTGTTTTTT.

This clone was seen once. For the CDR3, the DNA is TGTGCCAGCTCACCACTTTCGGGTGTAGAGACCCAGTACTTC. Protein sequence: CASSPLSGVETQYF. The chain carries TRBV18 and TRBJ2-5; D is unresolved. CDR3 size: 14 residues. Between the trimmed V and J ends, which lost 1 base and 4 bases, there was a span of 10 bases. Germline-derived CDR1 and CDR2 are KGHSH and LQKENI.

V usage is TRBV6-6 and J usage is TRBJ2-7; TRBD1 agrees at 7 bases. Germline trimming cut 4 bases from V and 6 bases from J; bases unmatched to any gene: 6. The CDR3 length is 13 residues. CDR1 is MNHNY and CDR2 is SVGAGI in the germline V gene (reference sequence). CDR3 in DNA: TGTGCCAGCAGTTCCCCAGGGGGTATCGAGCAGTACTTC. Amino acids: CASSSPGGIEQYF.

This clone occurred once. This sequence joins TRBV7-9 and TRBJ2-1; maybe TRBD2 (6 bases). V was cut by 3 bases and J by 9 bases, with 9 bases left in between. Germline V gene data show CDR1 as SEHNR and CDR2 as FQNEAQ (reference sequence). This CDR3 spans 12 amino acids. This CDR3 is CASSLDGGEQFF. CDR3 nucleotides: TGTGCCAGCAGCTTGGACGGGGGTGAGCAGTTCTTC.

The V call is TRBV11-1, the J call TRBJ1-3; D gene unclear. V lost 2 bases and J lost 4, with 12 bases in between. Germline V gives CDR1 SGHAT, CDR2 FQDESV (reference sequence). This CDR3 is built from 15 residues. CDR3 DNA: TGTGCCAGCAGCTTAAGAGGGCGGCCAGGAAACACCATATATTTT. Protein: CASSLRGRPGNTIYF.

The V gene is TRBV19, the J gene TRBJ1-1; TRBD1 agrees at 7 bases. Germline V gene data show CDR1 as LNHDA and CDR2 as SQIVND (reference sequence). Unmatched junction bases numbered 8, after V lost 9 bases and J lost 4 bases. The CDR3 runs to 13 residues. In DNA, the CDR3 is TGTGCCAGCATCGGACAGGTCTTCACTGAAGCTTTCTTT. It specifies CASIGQVFTEAFF.

The rearrangement links TRBV29-1 to TRBJ1-2; TRBD1 might be the D (6 bases). CDR3 length: 12 residues. Trimming removed 1 base from V and 4 bases from J, with 7 bases in between. Germline values: CDR1 SQVTM, CDR2 ANQGSEA. The CDR3 sequence is CSVEADSYGYTF. The CDR3 DNA reads TGCAGCGTTGAAGCGGACAGCTATGGCTACACCTTC.

The genes are TRBV30 and TRBJ1-1; D might be TRBD1 (6 bases). V lost 4 bases, J lost 0 bases, and 9 bases lay in between. The CDR3 length is 13 residues. In germline, CDR1 is GTSNPN, CDR2 SVGIG (reference sequence). Here the CDR3 DNA reads TGTGCCTGGAAGGGGACAATGAACACTGAAGCTTTCTTT. Its translation is CAWKGTMNTEAFF.

This clone has more than one count but fewer than ten. This CDR3 is also generated by other DNA sequences in the sample. V and J are TRBV6-5 and TRBJ1-1; D gene uncertain. In germline, CDR1 is MNHEY, CDR2 SVGAGI. Trimming pared 0 bases from V and 0 bases from J, leaving 8 bases between. The CDR3 contains 15 residues. In nucleotides, the CDR3 is TGTGCCAGCAGTTACTCGGGCGGGGTGAACACTGAAGCTTTCTTT. It specifies CASSYSGGVNTEAFF.

The chain joins TRBV27 to TRBJ2-7, with D tentatively TRBD1 (5 bases). Looked up from germline, CDR1 is MNHEY and CDR2 is SMNVEV (reference sequence). The CDR3 has 17 residues. The V end lost 0 bases, the J end lost 2 bases, and 17 bases lay between the germline ends. The CDR3 DNA is TGTGCCAGCAGTTTATCGGGCGAAGACAGTTTTCCCTACGAGCAGTACTTC. Amino acid sequence: CASSLSGEDSFPYEQYF.

The rearrangement links TRBV6-2 or TRBV6-3 to TRBJ2-1, with D maybe TRBD2 (6 bases). This CDR3 comprises 15 residues. Deletions cut 6 bases from V and 5 bases from J, with 17 bases between. Germline-derived CDR1 and CDR2 are MNHEY and SVGEGT. Here the CDR3 reads CASSPSRRGHNEQFF. Here the CDR3 DNA reads TGTGCCAGCAGCCCATCTCGGAGGGGCCACAATGAGCAGTTCTTC.